This T cell receptor beta chain was found in a study of OX40 agonist ivuxolimab in advanced cancers. Clones were read by immunoSEQ multiplex PCR, and TCRdb kept only the in-frame ones, dropping some. Among 95,000 to 110,000 clones listed, approximately 90% were seen once. This CDR3 has 14 amino acids. Germline V CDR1 and CDR2: SGDLS, YYNGEE. Trimming took off 3 bases at V and 2 bases at J, with 9 bases between the two ends. This clone was recorded once. The genes are TRBV9 and TRBJ1-3, with unresolved D. Sequences were derived from CD4+ or CD8+ T cells sorted from blood, sampled in a trial of the OX40 agonist ivuxolimab. The TCR comes from an adult with an advanced solid tumor such as melanoma, head and neck, liver or kidney cancer. The chain's CDR3 is CASSADIAGNTIYF. In nucleotides, the CDR3 is TGTGCCAGCAGCGCCGACATAGCTGGAAACACCATATATTTT.